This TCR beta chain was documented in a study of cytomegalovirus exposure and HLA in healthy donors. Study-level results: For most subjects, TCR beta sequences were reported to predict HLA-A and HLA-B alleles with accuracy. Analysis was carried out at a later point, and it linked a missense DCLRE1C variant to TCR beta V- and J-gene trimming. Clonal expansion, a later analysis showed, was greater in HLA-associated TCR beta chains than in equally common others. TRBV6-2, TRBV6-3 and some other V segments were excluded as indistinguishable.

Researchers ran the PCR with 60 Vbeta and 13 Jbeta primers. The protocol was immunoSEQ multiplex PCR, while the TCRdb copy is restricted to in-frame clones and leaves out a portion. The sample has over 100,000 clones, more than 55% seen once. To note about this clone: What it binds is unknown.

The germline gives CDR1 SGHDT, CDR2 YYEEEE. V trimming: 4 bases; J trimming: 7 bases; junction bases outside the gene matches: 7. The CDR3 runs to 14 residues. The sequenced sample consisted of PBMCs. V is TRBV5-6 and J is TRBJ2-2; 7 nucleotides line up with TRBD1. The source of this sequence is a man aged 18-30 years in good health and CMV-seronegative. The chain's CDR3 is CASSPGQFNGELFF. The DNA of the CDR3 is TGTGCCAGCAGCCCGGGACAGTTCAACGGGGAGCTGTTTTTT.